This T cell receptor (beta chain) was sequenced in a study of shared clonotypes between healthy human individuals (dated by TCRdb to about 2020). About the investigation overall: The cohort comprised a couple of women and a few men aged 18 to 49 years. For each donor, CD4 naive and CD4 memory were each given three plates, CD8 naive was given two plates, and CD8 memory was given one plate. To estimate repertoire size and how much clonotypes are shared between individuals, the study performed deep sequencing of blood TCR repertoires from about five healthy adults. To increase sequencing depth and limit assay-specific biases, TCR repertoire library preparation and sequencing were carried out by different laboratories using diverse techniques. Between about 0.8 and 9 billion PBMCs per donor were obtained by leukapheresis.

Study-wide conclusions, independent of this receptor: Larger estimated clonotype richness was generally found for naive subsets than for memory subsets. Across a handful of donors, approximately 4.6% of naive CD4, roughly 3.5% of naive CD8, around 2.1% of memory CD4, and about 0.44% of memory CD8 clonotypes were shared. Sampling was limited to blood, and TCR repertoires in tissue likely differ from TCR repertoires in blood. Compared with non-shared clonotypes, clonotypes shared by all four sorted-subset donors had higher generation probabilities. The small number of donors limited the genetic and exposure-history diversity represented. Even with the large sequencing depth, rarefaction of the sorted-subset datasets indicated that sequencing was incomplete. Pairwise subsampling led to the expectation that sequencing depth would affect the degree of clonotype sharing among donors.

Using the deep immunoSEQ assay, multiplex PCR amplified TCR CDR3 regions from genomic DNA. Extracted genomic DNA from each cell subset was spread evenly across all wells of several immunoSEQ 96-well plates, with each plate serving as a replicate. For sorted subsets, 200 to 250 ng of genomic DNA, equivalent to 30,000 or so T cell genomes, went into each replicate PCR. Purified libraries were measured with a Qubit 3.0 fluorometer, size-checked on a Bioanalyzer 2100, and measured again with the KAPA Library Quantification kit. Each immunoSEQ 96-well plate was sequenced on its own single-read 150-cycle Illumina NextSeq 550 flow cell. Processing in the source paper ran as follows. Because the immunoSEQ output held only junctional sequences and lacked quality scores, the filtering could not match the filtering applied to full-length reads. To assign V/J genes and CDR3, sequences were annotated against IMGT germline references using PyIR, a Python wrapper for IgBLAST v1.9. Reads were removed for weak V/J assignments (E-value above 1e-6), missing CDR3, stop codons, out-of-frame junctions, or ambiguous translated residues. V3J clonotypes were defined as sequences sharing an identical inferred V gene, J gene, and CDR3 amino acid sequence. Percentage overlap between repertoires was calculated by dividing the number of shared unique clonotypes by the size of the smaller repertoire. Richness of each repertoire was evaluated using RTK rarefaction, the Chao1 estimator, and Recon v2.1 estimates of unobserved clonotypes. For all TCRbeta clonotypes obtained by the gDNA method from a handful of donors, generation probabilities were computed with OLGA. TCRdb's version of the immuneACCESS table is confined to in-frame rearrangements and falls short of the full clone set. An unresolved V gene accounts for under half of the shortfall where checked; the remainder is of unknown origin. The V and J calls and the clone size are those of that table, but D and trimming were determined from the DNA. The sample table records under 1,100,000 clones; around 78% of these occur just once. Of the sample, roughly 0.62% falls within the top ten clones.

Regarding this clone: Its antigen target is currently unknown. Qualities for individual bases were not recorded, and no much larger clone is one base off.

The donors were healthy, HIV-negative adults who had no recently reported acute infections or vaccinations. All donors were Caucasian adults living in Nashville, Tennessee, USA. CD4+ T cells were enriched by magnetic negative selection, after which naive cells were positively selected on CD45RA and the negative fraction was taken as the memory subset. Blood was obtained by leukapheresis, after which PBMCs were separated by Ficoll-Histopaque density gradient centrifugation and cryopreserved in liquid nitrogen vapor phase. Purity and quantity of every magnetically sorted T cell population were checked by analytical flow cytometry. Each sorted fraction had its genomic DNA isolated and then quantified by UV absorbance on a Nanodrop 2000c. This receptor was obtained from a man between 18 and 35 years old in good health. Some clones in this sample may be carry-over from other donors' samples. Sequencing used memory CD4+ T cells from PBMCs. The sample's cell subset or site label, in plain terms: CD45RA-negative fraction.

The CDR3: CSVQLAGLGDTQYF. The sequenced DNA is TGCAGCGTTCAACTAGCGGGACTAGGGGATACGCAGTATTTT. The sequence is built from TRBV29-1 and TRBJ2-3; 10 nucleotides in the junction match TRBD2. Trimming leaves V shorter by 5 bases and J shorter by 6 bases, with the junction holding 8 bases beyond the gene matches. In the germline V gene, CDR1 corresponds to SQVTM and CDR2 to ANQGSEA. The CDR3 runs 14 amino acids, cysteine and phenylalanine included. The DNA shown is the 42-base CDR3, in frame from base 1.